These 23 T cell receptor beta chains were all obtained from the same sample, sequenced in a study of blood T cell repertoires in COVID-19. Using immunoSEQ multiplex PCR, the repertoire was profiled, and TCRdb retains in-frame clones only, with some absent. Seen here are approximately 200,000 clones, roughly four fifths observed once, and the top ten hold approximately 7%. The sequencing sample was made of peripheral blood. The receptors were sampled from a woman aged 45-65 years with acute or convalescent COVID-19.

The chain couples TRBV28 to TRBJ1-5; 8 nucleotides agree with TRBD1. Unmatched junction bases numbered 12, after V lost 3 bases and J lost 5 bases. The CDR3 has 17 amino acids. CDR1 and CDR2 from the germline V gene are MDHEN and SYDVKM. CDR3 DNA sequence: TGTGCCAGCAGTTTCAAACAGGGACAGGAAATCGATCAGCCCCAGCATTTT. Translation: CASSFKQGQEIDQPQHF.

This chain uses TRBV6-5 with TRBJ1-6, with TRBD1 as a possible D gene (6 bases). V shed 5 bases and J shed 10 bases, with 18 bases lying between them. In germline, CDR1 is MNHEY, CDR2 SVGAGI. This CDR3 has 15 amino acids. In DNA form, the CDR3 reads TGTGCCAGCAGTACCCATCGGGAGGGACACTCACCCCTCCACTTT. This codes for CASSTHREGHSPLHF.

The V call is TRBV4-2, the J call TRBJ1-4; D remains ambiguous. V lost 4 bases and J lost 8, with 11 bases in between. The CDR3 contains 13 residues. CDR1 and CDR2 (germline): LGHNA, YNFKEQ. The CDR3 loop reads CASSPRAREKLFF. CDR3 in DNA: TGTGCCAGCAGCCCCCGTGCGAGGGAAAAACTGTTTTTT.

The gene calls are TRBV6-4 and TRBJ2-7; TRBD2 matches 9 bases. V lost 8 bases and J lost 5; bases outside the gene matches: 16. Germline V gives CDR1 MRHNA, CDR2 SNTAGT. The CDR3 consists of 16 residues. CDR3: CASREVAGEGHHEQYF. CDR3 bases: TGTGCCAGCCGGGAAGTAGCGGGAGAGGGTCATCACGAGCAGTACTTC.

J is TRBJ1-4 and V is TRBV10-3; D perhaps matches TRBD1 (6 bases). The V gene lost 3 bases and the J gene lost 5 bases, with 13 bases spanning the gap. This CDR3 is 15 amino acids long. CDR1 and CDR2 (germline): ENHRY, SYGVKD. Written as DNA, the CDR3 is TGTGCCATCAGTGATACAGGGACGGGAAATGAAAAACTGTTTTTT. Amino acid sequence: CAISDTGTGNEKLFF.

The rearrangement joins TRBV7-9 to TRBJ1-4, with 11 bases that match TRBD1. Germline CDR1 is SEHNR and CDR2 is FQNEAQ (reference sequence). V shed 5 bases, J shed 6 bases, and the junction held 5 bases outside the gene matches. CDR3 size: 15 residues. CDR3 in DNA: TGTGCCAGCAGCAAGGGGACAGGGGGGGATGAAAAACTGTTTTTT. Translation: CASSKGTGGDEKLFF.

This rearrangement joins TRBV4-2 to TRBJ2-7, with 13 bases lining up with TRBD2. Germline loops: CDR1 LGHNA, CDR2 YNFKEQ. The CDR3 loop spans 16 amino acids. The V and J ends lost 4 bases and 4 bases, in that order; junction bases with no gene match: 7. CDR3 DNA sequence: TGTGCCAGCAGCCCCCGACTAGCGGGGGGTCTATACGAGCAGTACTTC. Protein sequence: CASSPRLAGGLYEQYF.

The gene calls are TRBV28 and TRBJ2-2, with a weak D call TRBD2 (6 bases). Per germline, CDR1 MDHEN and CDR2 SYDVKM. The V and J ends lost 6 bases and 0 bases respectively, with 14 bases between them. The CDR3 spans 16 residues. Here the CDR3 reads CASRRGSQANTGELFF. The CDR3 bases are TGTGCCAGCAGGCGGGGCAGCCAGGCGAACACCGGGGAGCTGTTTTTT.

V is TRBV5-4 and J is TRBJ2-7, with TRBD2 matching over 8 bases. V lost 5 bases and J lost 7; bases outside the gene matches: 17. Germline lookup yields CDR1 SGHNT and CDR2 YYREEE (reference sequence). CDR3 size: 16 residues. The CDR3 region has the DNA TGTGCCAGCAGTCCCCGGGAGGGGATAATCTCGGGAGAGCAGTACTTC. Translated: CASSPREGIISGEQYF.

The chain is built from TRBV2 and TRBJ1-2; 9 bases are shared with TRBD1. V gave up 6 bases and J gave up 8 bases; unmatched junction bases: 4. From germline, CDR1 is SNHLY and CDR2 FYNNEI. This CDR3 region has 12 residues. CDR3: CASRGDREGYTF. The CDR3 nucleotides are TGTGCCAGCAGGGGGGACAGGGAAGGCTACACCTTC.

This rearrangement joins TRBV25-1 to TRBJ1-2; 7 nucleotides match TRBD1. CDR1 is MGHDK and CDR2 is SYGVNS in the germline V gene. V was clipped by 2 bases and J by 5 bases; unmatched bases: 5. The CDR3 runs to 14 residues. The chain's CDR3 is CASSESGRGYGYTF. CDR3 in DNA: TGTGCCAGCAGTGAAAGCGGCAGGGGGTATGGCTACACCTTC.

The chain has TRBV6-5 and TRBJ1-1; no reliable D call. Between the trimmed V and J ends, which lost 4 bases and 7 bases, there was a span of 10 bases. Germline CDR1 reads MNHEY; CDR2 reads SVGAGI. The CDR3 spans 12 residues. CDR3 nucleotides: TGTGCCAGCAGTTTCGATGGCATTGAAGCTTTCTTT. Its translation is CASSFDGIEAFF.

The chain joins TRBV27 to TRBJ1-2; a weak D match, TRBD1 (6 bases). The CDR3 contains 17 residues. The germline gives CDR1 MNHEY, CDR2 SMNVEV (reference sequence). Deletions cut 8 bases from V and 4 bases from J, with 26 bases between. The CDR3 sequence: CASRDQPGGARGYGYTF. In nucleotides, the CDR3 is TGTGCCAGCCGGGACCAACCCGGGGGGGCTCGGGGCTATGGCTACACCTTC.

The chain combines TRBV7-2 with TRBJ2-7, with 7 bases matching TRBD1. This CDR3 comprises 13 residues. Germline V lookup: CDR1 SGHTA, CDR2 FQGNSA. Germline trimming cut 8 bases from V and 3 bases from J; bases unmatched to any gene: 7. The CDR3 DNA reads as TGTGCCAGCGCCAATCCAGGGGGCTACGAGCAGTACTTC. The encoded protein is CASANPGGYEQYF.

The chain is built from TRBV24-1 and TRBJ1-1; 7 nucleotides agree with TRBD1. After removal of 7 bases from V and 2 bases from J, the junction contained 6 bases not matched to a gene. Germline loops: CDR1 KGHDR, CDR2 SFDVKD. The CDR3 length is 14 residues. CDR3 bases: TGTGCCACCAGGGCCAGACAGGGCAACACTGAAGCTTTCTTT. Its protein is CATRARQGNTEAFF.

This chain links TRBV6-1 with TRBJ1-5; 7 nucleotides match TRBD1. V gave up 2 bases and J gave up 13 bases; unmatched junction bases: 8. The length of the CDR3 is 13 residues. CDR1 is MNHNS and CDR2 is SASEGT in the germline V gene. The CDR3 is CASSENPQGTQHF. CDR3 coding DNA: TGTGCCAGCAGTGAAAACCCACAGGGGACGCAGCATTTT.

The chain joins TRBV5-1 to TRBJ2-7, with TRBD2 as a possible D gene (6 bases). The CDR3 has 14 residues. Trimming took off 5 bases at V and 5 bases at J, with 17 bases between the two ends. Germline V gene data show CDR1 as SGHRS and CDR2 as YFSETQ. This chain's CDR3 is CASRGGREMDEQYF. The CDR3 region has the DNA TGCGCCAGCAGGGGGGGAAGGGAAATGGACGAGCAGTACTTC.

This clone was observed a handful of times. This sequence joins TRBV5-6 and TRBJ1-5, with 11 bases matching TRBD1. The CDR3 extends over 13 amino acids. Germline lookup yields CDR1 SGHDT and CDR2 YYEEEE. Trimming at V came to 4 bases and at J to 6 bases, leaving 0 bases not matched to a gene. The CDR3 DNA follows: TGTGCCAGCAGCGGGACAGGGGGTCAGCCCCAGCATTTT. It is translated as CASSGTGGQPQHF.

The gene calls are TRBV2 and TRBJ2-1, with 13 positions matching TRBD2. This CDR3 spans 15 amino acids. With 4 bases clipped from V and 8 bases from J, the junction kept 5 bases outside the gene matches. Germline assignment: CDR1 SNHLY and CDR2 FYNNEI. In nucleotides, the CDR3 is TGTGCCAGCAGTGGAACTAGCGGGAGGGCCGATGAGCAGTTCTTC. It specifies CASSGTSGRADEQFF. The full variable domain, with the rest looked up from reference TRBV2 and TRBJ2-1, is EPEVTQTPSHQVTQMGQEVILRCVPISNHLYFYWYRQILGQKVEFLVSFYNNEISEKSEIFDDQFSVERPDGSNFTLKIRSTKLEDSAMYFCASSGTSGRADEQFFGPGTRLTVL.

This clone was seen only a few times. The chain joins TRBV11-2 to TRBJ1-2, with no clear D. The CDR3 is 16 residues long. V lost 5 bases and J 7 bases, leaving 23 bases between the germline ends. Per germline, CDR1 SGHAT and CDR2 FQNNGV. DNA for the CDR3: TGTGCCAGCAGCAGATACCCCGGGAAAGGTGCCTCTGGCTACACCTTC. The encoded protein is CASSRYPGKGASGYTF. The entire variable domain, with the rest obtained from reference TRBV11-2 and TRBJ1-2, is as follows: EAGVAQSPRYKIIEKRQSVAFWCNPISGHATLYWYQQILGQGPKLLIQFQNNGVVDDSQLPKDRFSAERLKGVDSTLKIQPAKLEDSAVYLCASSRYPGKGASGYTFGSGTRLTVV.

The CDR3: CASKGVNTEAFF. Written as DNA, the CDR3 is TGTGCCAGCAAGGGGGTCAACACTGAAGCTTTCTTT. The chain combines TRBV25-1 with TRBJ1-1, with D perhaps matching TRBD1 (6 bases). Germline V gene lookup returns CDR1 MGHDK and CDR2 SYGVNS. The CDR3 spans 12 residues. Trimming cost V 7 bases and J 2 bases, with 8 bases left between them.

This clone came up a few times. The chain joins TRBV7-2 to TRBJ1-2; D is unresolved. Looked up from germline, CDR1 is SGHTA and CDR2 is FQGNSA. Deletions cut 5 bases from V and 2 bases from J, with 15 bases between. The length of the CDR3 is 15 residues. The CDR3 loop is CASSRYGSTNYGYTF. The DNA of the CDR3 is TGTGCCAGCAGCCGTTACGGTAGCACGAACTATGGCTACACCTTC.

This clone was observed many times. The V gene is TRBV30, the J gene TRBJ2-3; a possible D gene is TRBD1 (6 bases). The CDR3 runs to 14 residues. From germline, CDR1 is GTSNPN and CDR2 SVGIG (reference sequence). V dropped 2 bases and J dropped 0 bases, with 9 bases sitting between them. The DNA for the CDR3 is TGTGCCTGGAGTAGGGGGTCCAGCACAGATACGCAGTATTTT. It translates to CAWSRGSSTDTQYF.